The present T cell receptor beta chain was sequenced within a study of blood T cell repertoires in COVID-19 (dated by TCRdb to about 2020). For context, the study as a whole: Samples covering the acute and convalescent phases of COVID-19 were provided by collaborators in the United States, Italy and Spain. The material from the prospective study consisted of cDNA or gDNA derived from T cells, B-cell-depleted T cells, or PBMCs. Deeply sampled blood TCRbeta repertoires from subjects exposed to, actively infected with, or recovered from COVID-19 were included in the dataset. The repertoires were made available in a free public database intended to serve as a resource for research on the immune response to SARS-CoV-2. The samples were drawn from the first 160 participants of the ongoing ImmuneRACE study and from roughly 1,300 subjects provided by 6 global collaborators. The sample metadata nearly always contained a de-identified subject ID, COVID-19 status, age in years and sex. HLA class I and class II types, where available, came from metadata supplied by the sample provider rather than from assay-based typing. General conclusions and limits of the study: How much clinical and demographic metadata was included differed by source and by participant, and the metadata was provided uncurated.

This clone was counted a single time. Its recognized antigen is unknown. Base-call qualities are not available, and no considerably larger clone is one nucleotide away. The collaborating institutions used their own protocols to collect whole blood in K2EDTA tubes. Collaborator samples were shipped for TCRbeta analysis as frozen whole blood, isolated PBMCs, or DNA extracted from either sample type. For CDR1 and CDR2, the germline V gene lists MNHEY and SVGEGT. The CDR3, from cysteine to phenylalanine, totals 15 residues. The sequence is cut down to CDR3 DNA, 45 bases in frame from base 1. The V end gives up 6 bases and the J end 4 bases, leaving 4 bases in the junction not matched to a gene. The immunoSEQ Assay, a bias-controlled multiplex PCR, was used to amplify TCRbeta CDR3 regions from genomic DNA. Per the original workflow: The number of nucleated cells in each sample was estimated by amplification of reference gene primers within the assay. To quantify the absolute abundance of each unique TCRbeta CDR3 rearrangement, sequence reads were collapsed and filtered. Productive Simpson clonality was computed per sample as the square root of Simpson's diversity index over productive rearrangements. As stored in TCRdb, this immuneACCESS dataset retains in-frame rearrangements with V and J assigned. A fraction of the clones does not appear; measured against another copy, unresolved V genes explain less than half of the discrepancy, and the remainder lacks a known reason. Clone size and V and J calls were adopted from that table, with D and trimming inferred from the DNA. The sample table holds 86,000 or so clones, of which about 96% were seen once. The ten largest clones represent less than 5% of the sample.

Material for sequencing was peripheral blood. Here the chain combines TRBV6-2 or TRBV6-3 and TRBJ2-6; 9 of the junction bases match TRBD1. The TCR sequence derives from a human donor with active COVID-19. The donor label of this sample is uncertain. At the DNA level, the sequence is TGTGCCAGCAGCGGGACAGGGTACGGGGCCAACGTCCTGACTTTC. This gives the protein CASSGTGYGANVLTF.